This T cell receptor beta chain was profiled in a study of human T cells and chemical hapten exposure (dated by TCRdb to the early 2020s). Study-wide context: For sensitization, 2% DPC in acetone was applied to a 2 cm by 2 cm area of upper inner arm skin. Patients additionally received weekly therapeutic DPC doses to the scalp throughout the roughly 25-week study period. Patch testing was done on the upper back using Finn chambers containing 0.01% DPC, and results were scored after 6 days according to International Contact Dermatitis Research Group standards. Alopecia areata with under or over 50% scalp involvement, alopecia totalis and alopecia universalis were represented in the patient cohort, which was mostly female. Libraries were pooled for sequencing, and per-sample TCR yields varied mainly because of small differences in library volumes within the pool. The study tracked peripheral blood TCR repertoire changes in vivo during primary and secondary sensitization to the hapten diphenylcyclopropenone (DPC) in alopecia patients. Blood was sampled from patients pre-sensitization (week 0) and at 2, 6 and about 24 weeks after DPC sensitization. Twenty-nine alopecia patients provided blood for TCR sequencing at one to four time points (pre-sensitization, 2, 6 and 24 weeks). The investigation overall reported the following: DPC sensitization did not change the number of TCRs with a frequency above 1 in 1000, and there was no evidence of changes in global repertoire structure. A positive correlation was found between the number of PT1 expanded TCRs and patch test score, with significance reached at thresholds 8, 16 and 32 but not 4. After repeated subsampling, the strength of the expansion versus patch-test correlation and the threshold at which it became significant changed. Significantly more large CDR3 similarity clusters were formed by expanded TCRs than by pre-sensitization or healthy control sets, consistent with antigen-driven responses. Alopecia, a presumed autoimmune disease, was present in all patients, so the immune response of the patients might differ from that of healthy individuals.

On this clonotype itself: Its antigen is currently not known. Per-base quality was not reported, and no clone a single base away is much larger than it.

This specimen's time point label, interpreted: patch test 1, 2 weeks after DPC sensitization. The treatment or condition label corresponds to: therapeutic diphenylcyclopropenone sensitization with weekly scalp DPC. Blood at each patch-test visit was drawn before the patch test was applied. Patients were considered eligible if aged 18 to 70, diagnosed with alopecia and deemed suitable for DPC therapy, and patients were excluded if pregnant. Total RNA was extracted from unfractionated whole blood collected in Tempus Blood RNA tubes. The germline V gene gives CDR1 as SGDLS and CDR2 as YYNGEE. At the junction V is shortened by 4 bases and J by 6 bases; bases outside the gene matches: 9. From the cysteine up to the phenylalanine, the CDR3 has a length of 15 residues. Of the read, only the CDR3 DNA is kept; its 45 bases are in frame from base 1. Libraries came from RACE. Sequencing took place on a NextSeq 500. During library preparation, unique molecular identifiers were attached to individual cDNA molecules so that TCRs could be counted quantitatively and reproducibly. Both TCR alpha and TCR beta chains were sequenced from each blood RNA sample. The source study handled its data this way. The median number of TCRs per sample was over 95,000, ranging from 23,224 to 690,600. The Decombinator software suite was used to annotate V, J and CDR3 in the TCR reads. For PS versus PT1 abundance plots, all samples were subsampled to the same number of TCRs (28,000). TCRs were defined as expanded if absent before sensitization and observed at least eight times at the 2-week time point. Starting from the raw public reads, TCRdb applied fastp trimming at Q25, assembled clones with MiXCR and retained in-frame beta chains. CDR3 protein duplicates are merged, each entry listing the most common genes and DNA. The V and J calls come from TCRdb's annotation, not from the publication. The sample contains 150,000 to 200,000 distinct CDR3 sequences, more than 14% of them found a single time. The top ten hold 1.5% to 2% of the sample.

This chain joins TRBV9 to TRBJ2-1; the central 8 bases match TRBD2. The TCR originated in a woman under 40 with alopecia areata. Some clones in this sample may be carry-over from other donors' samples. Specimen: whole blood, collected in connection with sensitization to the hapten diphenylcyclopropenone (DPC). The CDR3 protein sequence reads: CASSPGLGVINEQFF. At the DNA level, the sequence is TGTGCCAGCAGCCCGGGACTAGGGGTTATCAATGAGCAGTTCTTC.